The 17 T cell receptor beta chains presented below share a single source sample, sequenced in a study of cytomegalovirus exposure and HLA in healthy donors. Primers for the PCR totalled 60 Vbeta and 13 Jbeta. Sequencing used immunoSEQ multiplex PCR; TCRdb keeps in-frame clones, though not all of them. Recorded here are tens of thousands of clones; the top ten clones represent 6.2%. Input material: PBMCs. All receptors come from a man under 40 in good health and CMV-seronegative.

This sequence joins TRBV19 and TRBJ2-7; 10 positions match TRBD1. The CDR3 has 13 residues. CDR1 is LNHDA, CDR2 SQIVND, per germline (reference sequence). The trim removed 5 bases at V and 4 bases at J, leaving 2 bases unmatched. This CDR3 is CASSSGQGYEQYF. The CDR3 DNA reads TGTGCCAGTAGTTCGGGACAGGGGTACGAGCAGTACTTC.

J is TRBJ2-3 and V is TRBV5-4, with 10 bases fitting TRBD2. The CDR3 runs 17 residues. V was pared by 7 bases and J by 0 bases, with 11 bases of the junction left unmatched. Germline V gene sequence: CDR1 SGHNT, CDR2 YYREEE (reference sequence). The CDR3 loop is CASYGGSGRSSTDTQYF. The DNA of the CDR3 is TGTGCCAGCTATGGTGGTAGCGGGAGGAGTAGCACAGATACGCAGTATTTT.

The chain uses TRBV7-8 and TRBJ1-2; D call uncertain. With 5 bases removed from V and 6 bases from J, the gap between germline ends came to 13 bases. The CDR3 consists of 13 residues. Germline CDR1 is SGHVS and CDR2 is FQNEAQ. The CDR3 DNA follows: TGTGCCAGCAGCCTATCGTTGGTAAATGGCTACACCTTC. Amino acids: CASSLSLVNGYTF.

CDR3 sequence: CASSQDMVAGTEAFF. The DNA for the CDR3 is TGTGCCAGCAGCCAAGATATGGTTGCCGGCACTGAAGCTTTCTTT. The chain combines TRBV14 with TRBJ1-1, with D unresolved. In germline, CDR1 is SGHDN, CDR2 FVKESK. The V end lost 0 bases, the J end lost 4 bases, and 12 bases lay between the germline ends. This CDR3 spans 15 amino acids.

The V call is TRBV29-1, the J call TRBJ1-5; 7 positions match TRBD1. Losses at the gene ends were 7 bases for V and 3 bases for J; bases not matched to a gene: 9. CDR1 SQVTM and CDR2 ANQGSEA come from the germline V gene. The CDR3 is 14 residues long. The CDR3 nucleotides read TGCAGCGCCACGACAGGGTTTTTCAATCAGCCCCAGCATTTT. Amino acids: CSATTGFFNQPQHF.

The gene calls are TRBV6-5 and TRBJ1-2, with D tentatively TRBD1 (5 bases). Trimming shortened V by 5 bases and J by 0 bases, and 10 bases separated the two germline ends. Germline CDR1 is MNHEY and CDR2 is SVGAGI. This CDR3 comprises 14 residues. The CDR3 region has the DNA TGTGCCAGCAGTCCGCAGACAGCTAACTATGGCTACACCTTC. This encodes CASSPQTANYGYTF.

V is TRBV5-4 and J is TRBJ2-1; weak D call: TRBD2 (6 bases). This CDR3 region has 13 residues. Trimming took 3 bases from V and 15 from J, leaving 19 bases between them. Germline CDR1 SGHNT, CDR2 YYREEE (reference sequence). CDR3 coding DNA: TGTGCCAGCAGCTCACAGGCTCGGGAGAGGGGGTTCTTC. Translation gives CASSSQARERGFF.

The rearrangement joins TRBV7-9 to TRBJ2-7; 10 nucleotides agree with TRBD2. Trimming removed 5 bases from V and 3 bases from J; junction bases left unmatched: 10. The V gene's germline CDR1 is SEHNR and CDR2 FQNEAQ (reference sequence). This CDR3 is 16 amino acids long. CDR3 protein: CASSPDLGLASYEQYF. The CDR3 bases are TGTGCCAGCAGCCCCGATCTGGGACTAGCGAGCTACGAGCAGTACTTC.

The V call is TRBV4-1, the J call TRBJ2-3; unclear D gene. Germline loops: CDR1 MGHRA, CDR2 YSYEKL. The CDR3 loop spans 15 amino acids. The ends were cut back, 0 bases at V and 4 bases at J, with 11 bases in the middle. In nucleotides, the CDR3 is TGCGCCAGCAGCCAAGATATCGGGTCCCCAGATACGCAGTATTTT. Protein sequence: CASSQDIGSPDTQYF.

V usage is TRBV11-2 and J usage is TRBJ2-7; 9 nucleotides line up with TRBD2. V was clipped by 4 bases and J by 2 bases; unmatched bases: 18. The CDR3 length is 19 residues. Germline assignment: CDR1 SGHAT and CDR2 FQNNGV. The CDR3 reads CASSSRPGTSFRGAYEQYF. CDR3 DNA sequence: TGTGCCAGCAGCTCGAGACCCGGGACTAGCTTTCGGGGTGCCTACGAGCAGTACTTC.

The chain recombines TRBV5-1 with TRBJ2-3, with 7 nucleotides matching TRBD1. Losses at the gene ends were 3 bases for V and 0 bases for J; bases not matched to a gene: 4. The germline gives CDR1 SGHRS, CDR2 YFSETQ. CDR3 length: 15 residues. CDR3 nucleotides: TGCGCCAGCAGCTACTCGGGACAGAGCACAGATACGCAGTATTTT. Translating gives CASSYSGQSTDTQYF.

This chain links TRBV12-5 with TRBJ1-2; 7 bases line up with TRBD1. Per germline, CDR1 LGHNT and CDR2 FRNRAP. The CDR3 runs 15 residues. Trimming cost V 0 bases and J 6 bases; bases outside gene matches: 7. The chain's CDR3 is CASGLVLTGVHGYTF. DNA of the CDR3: TGTGCTAGTGGTTTGGTACTTACAGGGGTCCATGGCTACACCTTC.

In DNA form, the CDR3 reads TGTGCCAGCAGCGTAGACAGTAACACCGGGGAGCTGTTTTTT. Translating gives CASSVDSNTGELFF. The chain couples TRBV9 to TRBJ2-2; no reliable D call. With 0 bases removed from V and 2 bases from J, the gap between germline ends came to 5 bases. The CDR3 spans 14 residues. The germline gives CDR1 SGDLS, CDR2 YYNGEE.

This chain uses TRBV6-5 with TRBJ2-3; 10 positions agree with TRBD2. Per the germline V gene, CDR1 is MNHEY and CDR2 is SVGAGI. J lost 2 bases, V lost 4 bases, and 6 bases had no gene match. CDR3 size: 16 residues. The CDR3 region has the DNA TGTGCCAGCAGTTCTTTAGCGGGAGGATCCACAGATACGCAGTATTTT. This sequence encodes CASSSLAGGSTDTQYF.

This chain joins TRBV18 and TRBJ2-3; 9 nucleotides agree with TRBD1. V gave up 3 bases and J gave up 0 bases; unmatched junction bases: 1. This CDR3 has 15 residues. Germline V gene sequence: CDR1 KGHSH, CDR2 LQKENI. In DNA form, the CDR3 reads TGTGCCAGCTCACCTGGACAGGGGAGCACAGATACGCAGTATTTT. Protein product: CASSPGQGSTDTQYF.

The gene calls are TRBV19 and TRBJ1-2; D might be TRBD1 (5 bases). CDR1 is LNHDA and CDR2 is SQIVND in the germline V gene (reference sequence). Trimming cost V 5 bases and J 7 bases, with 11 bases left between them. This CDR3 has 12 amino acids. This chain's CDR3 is CASSEGVGGYTF. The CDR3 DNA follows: TGTGCCAGTAGTGAAGGGGTGGGTGGCTACACCTTC. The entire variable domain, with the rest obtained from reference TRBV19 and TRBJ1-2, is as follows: DGGITQSPKYLFRKEGQNVTLSCEQNLNHDAMYWYRQDPGQGLRLIYYSQIVNDFQKGDIAEGYSVSREKKESFPLTVTSAQKNPTAFYLCASSEGVGGYTFGSGTRLTVV.

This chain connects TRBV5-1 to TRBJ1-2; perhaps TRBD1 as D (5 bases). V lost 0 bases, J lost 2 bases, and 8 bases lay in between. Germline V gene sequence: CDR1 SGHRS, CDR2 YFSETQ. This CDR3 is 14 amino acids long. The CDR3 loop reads CASSLEGVNYGYTF. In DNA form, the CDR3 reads TGCGCCAGCAGCTTGGAAGGGGTGAACTATGGCTACACCTTC. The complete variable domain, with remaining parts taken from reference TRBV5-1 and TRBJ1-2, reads KAGVTQTPRYLIKTRGQQVTLSCSPISGHRSVSWYQQTPGQGLQFLFEYFSETQRNKGNFPGRFSGRQFSNSRSEMNVSTLELGDSALYLCASSLEGVNYGYTFGSGTRLTVV.